Listed here is a single TCR beta chain. Its antigen is unidentified. With 0 bases removed from V and 8 bases from J, the gap between germline ends came to 22 bases. This CDR3 spans 17 amino acids. Germline V gives CDR1 MGHRA, CDR2 YSYEKL. This sample stems from a study of cytomegalovirus exposure and HLA in healthy donors. Study-wide results and caveats: Per a later analysis, HLA-associated TCR beta chains showed more clonal expansion than other, equally common TCR beta chains.

The PCR was carried out with 60 Vbeta primers and 13 Jbeta primers. The method was immunoSEQ multiplex PCR; TCRdb's version includes in-frame clones alone and lacks a portion of them. The table shows about 140,000 clones, with over 75% occurring only once. This clonotype originated in a woman aged 40 to 50 in good health and CMV-seronegative. The chain links TRBV4-1 to TRBJ1-2; D gene ambiguous. The specimen sequenced was PBMCs. CDR3 region: CASSQDQFLTRSGGYTF. DNA for the CDR3: TGCGCCAGCAGCCAAGATCAATTCCTAACCCGGTCGGGAGGCTACACCTTC.